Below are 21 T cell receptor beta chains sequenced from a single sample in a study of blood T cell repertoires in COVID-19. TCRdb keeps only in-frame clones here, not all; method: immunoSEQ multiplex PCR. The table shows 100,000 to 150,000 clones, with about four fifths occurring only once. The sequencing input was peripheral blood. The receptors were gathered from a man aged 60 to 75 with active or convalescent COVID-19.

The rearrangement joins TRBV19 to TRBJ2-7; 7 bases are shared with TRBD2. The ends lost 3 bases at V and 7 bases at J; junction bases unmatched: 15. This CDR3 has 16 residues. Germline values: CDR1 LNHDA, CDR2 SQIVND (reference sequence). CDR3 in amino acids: CASSIVGGGPRREQYF. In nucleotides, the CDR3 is TGTGCCAGTAGTATTGTTGGGGGAGGGCCAAGAAGGGAGCAGTACTTC. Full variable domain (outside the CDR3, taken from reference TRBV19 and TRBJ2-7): DGGITQSPKYLFRKEGQNVTLSCEQNLNHDAMYWYRQDPGQGLRLIYYSQIVNDFQKGDIAEGYSVSREKKESFPLTVTSAQKNPTAFYLCASSIVGGGPRREQYFGPGTRLTVT.

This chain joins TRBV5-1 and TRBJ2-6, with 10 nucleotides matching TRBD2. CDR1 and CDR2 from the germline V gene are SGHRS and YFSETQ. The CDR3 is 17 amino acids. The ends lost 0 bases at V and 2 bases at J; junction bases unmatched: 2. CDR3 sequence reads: CASSLDLAGAGANVLTF. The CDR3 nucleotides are TGCGCCAGCAGCTTGGACCTAGCGGGAGCTGGGGCCAACGTCCTGACTTTC.

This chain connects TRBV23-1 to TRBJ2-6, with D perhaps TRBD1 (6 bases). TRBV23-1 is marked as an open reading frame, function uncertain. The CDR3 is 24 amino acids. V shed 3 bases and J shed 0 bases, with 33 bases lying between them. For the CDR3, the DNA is TGCGCCAGCAGTCATTTTCCCCCTGCGCCTTTACAGGGTAGGCCCAGCTCTGGGGCCAACGTCCTGACTTTC. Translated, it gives CASSHFPPAPLQGRPSSGANVLTF.

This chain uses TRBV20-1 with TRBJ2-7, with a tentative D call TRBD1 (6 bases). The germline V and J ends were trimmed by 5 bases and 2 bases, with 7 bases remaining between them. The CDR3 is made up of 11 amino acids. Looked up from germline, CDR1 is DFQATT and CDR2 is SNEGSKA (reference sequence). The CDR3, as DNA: TGCAGTGCTGGGACACCCTACGAGCAGTACTTC. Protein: CSAGTPYEQYF.

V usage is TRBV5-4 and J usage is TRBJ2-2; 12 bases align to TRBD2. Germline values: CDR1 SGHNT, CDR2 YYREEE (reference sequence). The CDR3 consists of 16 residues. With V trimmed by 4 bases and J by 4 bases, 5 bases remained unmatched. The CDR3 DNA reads TGTGCCAGCAGCCTAGCGGGAGGGCTCGGCACCGGGGAGCTGTTTTTT. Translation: CASSLAGGLGTGELFF.

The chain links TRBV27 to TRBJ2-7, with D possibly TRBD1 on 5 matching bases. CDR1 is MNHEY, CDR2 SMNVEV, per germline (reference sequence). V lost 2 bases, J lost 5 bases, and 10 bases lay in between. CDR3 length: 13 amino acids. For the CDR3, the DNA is TGTGCCAGCAGTTTAAAGGGGTTCGACGAGCAGTACTTC. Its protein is CASSLKGFDEQYF.

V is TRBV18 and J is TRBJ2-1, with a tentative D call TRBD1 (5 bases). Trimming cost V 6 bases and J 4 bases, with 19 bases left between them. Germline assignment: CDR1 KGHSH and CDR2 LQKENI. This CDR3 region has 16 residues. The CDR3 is CASSKTGGQLYNEQFF. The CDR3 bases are TGTGCCAGCTCGAAAACAGGTGGCCAACTTTACAATGAGCAGTTCTTC.

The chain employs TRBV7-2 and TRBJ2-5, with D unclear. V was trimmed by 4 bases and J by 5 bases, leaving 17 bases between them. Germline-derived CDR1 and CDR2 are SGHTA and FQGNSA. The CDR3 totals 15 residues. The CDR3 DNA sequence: TGTGCCAGCAGCTCCGCGTCGGGTTTAACGGAGACCCAGTACTTC. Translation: CASSSASGLTETQYF.

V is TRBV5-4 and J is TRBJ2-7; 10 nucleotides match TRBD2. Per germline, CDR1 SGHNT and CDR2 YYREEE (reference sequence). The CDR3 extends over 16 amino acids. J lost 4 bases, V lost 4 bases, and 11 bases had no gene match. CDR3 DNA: TGTGCCAGCAGCCCCAGGGGGGAGCGGGAGGGATACGAGCAGTACTTC. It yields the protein CASSPRGEREGYEQYF.

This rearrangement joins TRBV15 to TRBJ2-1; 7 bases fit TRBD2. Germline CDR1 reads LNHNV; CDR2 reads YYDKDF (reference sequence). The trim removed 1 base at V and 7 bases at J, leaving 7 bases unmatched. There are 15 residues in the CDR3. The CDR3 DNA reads TGTGCCACCAGCAGAGTGGGCCGGGGGGTTAATGAGCAGTTCTTC. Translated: CATSRVGRGVNEQFF. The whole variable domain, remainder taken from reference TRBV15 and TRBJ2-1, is DAMVIQNPRYQVTQFGKPVTLSCSQTLNHNVMYWYQQKSSQAPKLLFHYYDKDFNNEADTPDNFQSRRPNTSFCFLDIRSPGLGDTAMYLCATSRVGRGVNEQFFGPGTRLTVL.

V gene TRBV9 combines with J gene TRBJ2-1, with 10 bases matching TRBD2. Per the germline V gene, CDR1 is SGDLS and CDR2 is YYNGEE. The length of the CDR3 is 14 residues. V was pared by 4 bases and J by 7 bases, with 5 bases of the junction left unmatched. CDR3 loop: CASSSLAGANEQFF. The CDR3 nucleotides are TGTGCCAGCAGCTCGCTAGCGGGAGCAAATGAGCAGTTCTTC.

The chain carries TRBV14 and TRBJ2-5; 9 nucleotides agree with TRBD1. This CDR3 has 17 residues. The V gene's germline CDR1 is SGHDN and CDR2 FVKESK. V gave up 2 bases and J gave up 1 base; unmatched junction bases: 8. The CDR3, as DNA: TGTGCCAGCAGCCAAAGATTAGGGACAGGGCTCCAAGAGACCCAGTACTTC. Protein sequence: CASSQRLGTGLQETQYF.

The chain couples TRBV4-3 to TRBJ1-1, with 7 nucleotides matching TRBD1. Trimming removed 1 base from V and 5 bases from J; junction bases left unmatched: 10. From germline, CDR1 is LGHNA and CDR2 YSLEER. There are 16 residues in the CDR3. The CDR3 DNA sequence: TGCGCCAGCAGCCAAGCTTACGGGACAGAGAGGACTGAAGCTTTCTTT. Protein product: CASSQAYGTERTEAFF.

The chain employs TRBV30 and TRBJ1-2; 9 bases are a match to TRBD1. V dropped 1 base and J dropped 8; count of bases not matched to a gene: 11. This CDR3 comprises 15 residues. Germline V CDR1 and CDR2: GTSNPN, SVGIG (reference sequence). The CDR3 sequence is CAWSEPGTGPVGYTF. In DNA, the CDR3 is TGTGCCTGGAGTGAACCCGGGACAGGGCCCGTCGGCTACACCTTC.

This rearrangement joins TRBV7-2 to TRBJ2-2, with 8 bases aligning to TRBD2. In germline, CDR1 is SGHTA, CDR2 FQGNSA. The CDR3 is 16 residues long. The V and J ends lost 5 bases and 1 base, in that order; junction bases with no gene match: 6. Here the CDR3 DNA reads TGTGCCAGCAGCCTAATAGCGGGACTGAACACCGGGGAGCTGTTTTTT. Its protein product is CASSLIAGLNTGELFF.

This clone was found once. The CDR3 DNA is TGTGCCTCACCAGCGGGGGGGGACTCCGGGGAGCTGTTTTTT. Protein product: CASPAGGDSGELFF. The J gene is TRBJ2-2, the V gene TRBV30, with 10 bases identical to TRBD2. V shed 7 bases and J 6 bases; nucleotides not matched to a gene: 8. CDR1 is GTSNPN, CDR2 SVGIG, per germline (reference sequence). The CDR3 length is 14 residues.

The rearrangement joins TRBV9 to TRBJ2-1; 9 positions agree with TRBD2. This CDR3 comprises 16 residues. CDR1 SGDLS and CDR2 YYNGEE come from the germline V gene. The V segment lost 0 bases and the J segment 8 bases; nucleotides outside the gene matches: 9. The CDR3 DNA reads TGTGCCAGCAGCGTAGAGTGGAGCGGGAGGAGGTATGAGCAGTTCTTC. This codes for CASSVEWSGRRYEQFF.

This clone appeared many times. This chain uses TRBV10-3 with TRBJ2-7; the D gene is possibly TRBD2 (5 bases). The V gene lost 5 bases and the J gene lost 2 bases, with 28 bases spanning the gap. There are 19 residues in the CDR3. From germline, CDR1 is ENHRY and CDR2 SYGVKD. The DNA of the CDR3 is TGTGCCATCAGTAAGACTATACCCGATGGAGGAGCCCTAACCTACGAGCAGTACTTC. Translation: CAISKTIPDGGALTYEQYF.

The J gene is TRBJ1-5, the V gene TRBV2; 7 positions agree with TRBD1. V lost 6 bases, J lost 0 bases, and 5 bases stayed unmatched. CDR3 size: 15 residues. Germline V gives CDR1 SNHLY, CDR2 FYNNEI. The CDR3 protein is CASSPGTASNQPQHF. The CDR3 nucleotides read TGTGCCAGCAGCCCCGGGACAGCTAGCAATCAGCCCCAGCATTTT.

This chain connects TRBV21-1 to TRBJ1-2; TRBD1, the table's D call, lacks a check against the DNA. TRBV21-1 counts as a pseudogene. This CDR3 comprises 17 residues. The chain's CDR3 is CASSKPYRYCGDYGYTF. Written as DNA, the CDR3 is TGTGCCAGCAGCAAGCCTTACAGGTACTGCGGCGACTATGGCTACACCTTC.

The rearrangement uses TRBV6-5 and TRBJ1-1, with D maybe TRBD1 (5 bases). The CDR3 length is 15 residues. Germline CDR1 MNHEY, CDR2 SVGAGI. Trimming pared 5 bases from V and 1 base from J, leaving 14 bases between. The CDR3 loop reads CASSPNRNTNTEAFF. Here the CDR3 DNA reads TGTGCCAGCAGTCCCAACAGGAATACGAACACTGAAGCTTTCTTT.